Shown below are 9 T cell receptor beta chains from a single sample sequenced in a study of blood T cell repertoires in COVID-19. Assay used: immunoSEQ multiplex PCR; TCRdb lists only in-frame clones, some missing. The sample lists 140,000 or so clones, around 80% occurring once. The sequenced sample consisted of peripheral blood. All receptors come from a man aged 45-60 years with acute or convalescent COVID-19.

The genes are TRBV9 and TRBJ2-1; TRBD1 matches at 10 bases. Germline V gene sequence: CDR1 SGDLS, CDR2 YYNGEE. The CDR3 contains 15 residues. Trimming cost V 0 bases and J 5 bases; bases outside gene matches: 2. The CDR3 reads CASSVDGQGDNEQFF. The DNA of the CDR3 is TGTGCCAGCAGCGTAGACGGACAGGGGGACAATGAGCAGTTCTTC. Full variable domain (missing parts from reference TRBV9 and TRBJ2-1): DSGVTQTPKHLITATGQRVTLRCSPRSGDLSVYWYQQSLDQGLQFLIQYYNGEERAKGNILERFSAQQFPDLHSELNLSSLELGDSALYFCASSVDGQGDNEQFFGPGTRLTVL.

The chain links TRBV5-4 to TRBJ2-7; D is perhaps TRBD2 (6 bases). Germline V gene sequence: CDR1 SGHNT, CDR2 YYREEE (reference sequence). Trimming removed 1 base from V and 3 bases from J, with 14 bases in between. CDR3 length: 15 amino acids. In DNA, the CDR3 is TGTGCCAGCAGCTTGAACGCGGGAATGGACTACGAGCAGTACGTC. This sequence encodes CASSLNAGMDYEQYV.

CDR3 loop: CASNAANYGYTF. As DNA, the CDR3 is TGTGCCAGCAATGCAGCTAACTATGGCTACACCTTC. The chain uses TRBV2 and TRBJ1-2; no clear D. The length of the CDR3 is 12 residues. Trimming removed 7 bases at V and 0 bases at J, with 6 bases between. Per the germline V gene, CDR1 is SNHLY and CDR2 is FYNNEI.

The chain uses TRBV5-1 and TRBJ2-3; 7 bases match TRBD2. The CDR3 consists of 14 residues. Germline loops: CDR1 SGHRS, CDR2 YFSETQ. Trimming at V came to 7 bases and at J to 2 bases, leaving 7 bases not matched to a gene. The CDR3 here is CASGAGGFTDTQYF. Here the CDR3 DNA reads TGCGCCAGCGGGGCCGGGGGGTTCACAGATACGCAGTATTTT.

The gene calls are TRBV7-2 and TRBJ2-3, with D possibly matching TRBD2 (6 bases). The CDR3 length is 15 residues. V lost 1 base and J lost 0, with 8 bases in between. CDR1 is SGHTA and CDR2 is FQGNSA in the germline V gene. The CDR3 region is CASSLEAGSTDTQYF. In DNA, the CDR3 is TGTGCCAGCAGCTTAGAGGCGGGAAGCACAGATACGCAGTATTTT.

V is TRBV4-1 and J is TRBJ2-7; 7 bases map to TRBD1. Germline CDR1 and CDR2: MGHRA and YSYEKL. The CDR3 totals 16 residues. Trimming took 0 bases from V and 5 from J; bases not matched to a gene: 10. The CDR3 protein is CASSQDQGQVIHEQYF. DNA of the CDR3: TGCGCCAGCAGCCAAGACCAAGGACAGGTGATCCACGAGCAGTACTTC.

The rearrangement joins TRBV18 to TRBJ2-2; no clear D. The CDR3 covers 14 residues. V lost 2 bases, J lost 1 base, and 5 bases lay in between. Germline V gene data show CDR1 as KGHSH and CDR2 as LQKENI. CDR3 nucleotides: TGTGCCAGCTCACCAGCCGGGAACACCGGGGAGCTGTTTTTT. Translation: CASSPAGNTGELFF.

J is TRBJ1-1 and V is TRBV30, with 7 bases fitting TRBD1. The CDR3 length is 13 residues. Germline assignment: CDR1 GTSNPN and CDR2 SVGIG (reference sequence). Trimming took 4 bases from V and 5 from J; bases not matched to a gene: 7. CDR3 DNA sequence: TGTGCCTGGAAACACAGGGGAAAGACTGAAGCTTTCTTT. Encoded protein: CAWKHRGKTEAFF.

The gene calls are TRBV6-4 and TRBJ1-6; no clear D. V was trimmed by 6 bases and J by 6 bases, leaving 9 bases between them. The CDR3 totals 13 residues. Germline CDR1 and CDR2: MRHNA and SNTAGT. CDR3 sequence reads: CASRSGFNSPLHF. As DNA, the CDR3 is TGTGCCAGCAGGAGCGGATTTAATTCACCCCTCCACTTT.